This passage covers 30 T cell receptor beta chains from one sample sequenced in a study of cytomegalovirus exposure and HLA in healthy donors. PCR employed 60 Vbeta and 13 Jbeta primers. The protocol was immunoSEQ multiplex PCR, while the TCRdb copy is restricted to in-frame clones and leaves out a portion. The sample consists of around 280,000 clones, about 87% of them appearing once. The specimen was PBMCs. These receptors all come from a woman between 18 and 30 years old in good health and CMV-seronegative.

The chain carries TRBV27 and TRBJ2-3; tentative D call: TRBD2 (5 bases). Trimming removed 11 bases at V and 1 base at J, with 16 bases between. Germline loops: CDR1 MNHEY, CDR2 SMNVEV (reference sequence). The CDR3 runs to 14 residues. The CDR3 nucleotides read TGTGCCGCATTTCCCCCCGGGGGCACAGATACGCAGTATTTT. Its protein product is CAAFPPGGTDTQYF.

This chain joins TRBV15 and TRBJ2-7; D is unresolved. Germline V CDR1 and CDR2: LNHNV, YYDKDF (reference sequence). V lost 0 bases, J lost 2 bases, and 8 bases lay in between. There are 14 residues in the CDR3. CDR3: CATSRDRLTYEQYF. The DNA of the CDR3 is TGTGCCACCAGCAGAGATAGACTTACCTACGAGCAGTACTTC.

This clone was seen more than once but under ten times. The gene calls are TRBV6-4 and TRBJ2-3, with 7 bases that match TRBD2. The CDR3 spans 14 residues. Looked up from germline, CDR1 is MRHNA and CDR2 is SNTAGT. The J segment lost 0 bases and the V segment lost 5 bases, leaving 2 bases of the junction unmatched. CDR3 residues: CASSPAGSTDTQYF. CDR3 DNA sequence: TGTGCCAGCAGTCCAGCGGGGAGCACAGATACGCAGTATTTT.

The gene calls are TRBV19 and TRBJ1-6; no clear D. This CDR3 has 14 residues. Germline V gives CDR1 LNHDA, CDR2 SQIVND (reference sequence). V was trimmed by 0 bases and J by 10 bases, leaving 10 bases between them. CDR3: CASSIDEGKSPLHF. In DNA form, the CDR3 reads TGTGCCAGTAGTATAGACGAGGGAAAATCACCCCTCCACTTT. The full variable domain, its missing parts supplied by reference TRBV19 and TRBJ1-6, is DGGITQSPKYLFRKEGQNVTLSCEQNLNHDAMYWYRQDPGQGLRLIYYSQIVNDFQKGDIAEGYSVSREKKESFPLTVTSAQKNPTAFYLCASSIDEGKSPLHFGNGTRLTVT.

This chain uses TRBV9 with TRBJ1-2; D not certain. Between the trimmed V and J ends, which lost 0 bases and 3 bases, there was a span of 3 bases. The CDR3 is 12 residues long. From germline, CDR1 is SGDLS and CDR2 YYNGEE. CDR3 sequence reads: CASSVGDYGYTF. The DNA of the CDR3 is TGTGCCAGCAGCGTAGGAGACTATGGCTACACCTTC. Combining the CDR3 with reference TRBV9 and TRBJ1-2 gives the whole variable domain DSGVTQTPKHLITATGQRVTLRCSPRSGDLSVYWYQQSLDQGLQFLIQYYNGEERAKGNILERFSAQQFPDLHSELNLSSLELGDSALYFCASSVGDYGYTFGSGTRLTVV.

This clone was counted a single time. The rearrangement uses TRBV5-1 and TRBJ2-7; TRBD2 might be the D (7 bases). Germline V gene sequence: CDR1 SGHRS, CDR2 YFSETQ. This CDR3 is 16 amino acids long. V was trimmed by 4 bases and J by 2 bases, leaving 19 bases between them. CDR3 region: CASSPTRGGGTYEQYF. CDR3 bases: TGCGCCAGCAGCCCGACAAGAGGGGGGGGCACCTACGAGCAGTACTTC. The complete variable domain, with remaining parts taken from reference TRBV5-1 and TRBJ2-7, reads KAGVTQTPRYLIKTRGQQVTLSCSPISGHRSVSWYQQTPGQGLQFLFEYFSETQRNKGNFPGRFSGRQFSNSRSEMNVSTLELGDSALYLCASSPTRGGGTYEQYFGPGTRLTVT.

The V call is TRBV5-1, the J call TRBJ2-1; 12 bases are shared with TRBD2. The CDR3 totals 18 residues. V was pared by 3 bases and J by 3 bases, with 10 bases of the junction left unmatched. Per germline, CDR1 SGHRS and CDR2 YFSETQ. CDR3 protein: CASSSTPTTSGGYNEQFF. CDR3 sequence (DNA): TGCGCCAGCAGCTCCACCCCTACGACTAGCGGGGGCTACAATGAGCAGTTCTTC.

As regards this clone: The germline gene is not matched at one end of the junction; a read error may be the cause. The chain recombines TRBV5-4 with TRBJ1-4; 7 positions agree with TRBD1. The V gene's germline CDR1 is SGHNT and CDR2 YYREEE (reference sequence). This CDR3 is built from 16 residues. The CDR3 protein is CASSLQRQTGSEKLSF. The CDR3 nucleotides are TGTGCCAGCAGCCTGCAACGACAGACAGGGAGTGAAAAACTGTCTTTT.

The chain has TRBV19 and TRBJ2-1, with 7 positions matching TRBD2. The junction had 14 bases not matched to a gene; V was cut back by 5 bases and J by 4 bases. Germline values: CDR1 LNHDA, CDR2 SQIVND (reference sequence). CDR3 size: 17 residues. CDR3 residues: CASSPNRLAWAYNEQFF. The CDR3 DNA sequence: TGTGCCAGTAGTCCTAATCGACTAGCCTGGGCGTACAATGAGCAGTTCTTC. The whole variable domain, remainder taken from reference TRBV19 and TRBJ2-1, is DGGITQSPKYLFRKEGQNVTLSCEQNLNHDAMYWYRQDPGQGLRLIYYSQIVNDFQKGDIAEGYSVSREKKESFPLTVTSAQKNPTAFYLCASSPNRLAWAYNEQFFGPGTRLTVL.

V and J are TRBV18 and TRBJ1-3; 7 positions agree with TRBD1. The CDR3 consists of 18 residues. With V trimmed by 3 bases and J by 0 bases, 11 bases remained unmatched. Germline CDR1 KGHSH, CDR2 LQKENI. The CDR3 spells CASSPYLTGAASGNTIYF. CDR3 in DNA: TGTGCCAGCTCACCGTACTTAACAGGGGCCGCCTCTGGAAACACCATATATTTT.

The genes are TRBV19 and TRBJ2-7; D is ambiguous. Germline V CDR1 and CDR2: LNHDA, SQIVND (reference sequence). V shed 7 bases and J shed 4 bases, with 8 bases lying between them. This CDR3 region has 11 residues. CDR3 nucleotide sequence: TGTGCCAGTAAGGCAGGATACGAGCAGTACTTC. This gives the protein CASKAGYEQYF.

The chain employs TRBV4-1 and TRBJ2-7; no definite D call. Trimming stripped 3 bases from V and 2 bases from J, with 11 bases between. Germline CDR1 reads MGHRA; CDR2 reads YSYEKL. The CDR3 runs 14 residues. CDR3 sequence: CASSHPGETYEQYF. DNA of the CDR3: TGCGCCAGCAGCCACCCAGGCGAAACCTACGAGCAGTACTTC.

V gene TRBV6-6 combines with J gene TRBJ1-1; possible D gene TRBD1, 5 bases. V was cut by 6 bases and J by 1 base, with 12 bases left in between. CDR1 is MNHNY, CDR2 SVGAGI, per germline (reference sequence). This CDR3 has 14 amino acids. The CDR3 spells CASRNDRQNTEAFF. In DNA form, the CDR3 reads TGTGCCAGCAGGAACGACAGACAGAACACTGAAGCTTTCTTT.

The chain has TRBV6-6 and TRBJ2-7, with D maybe TRBD2 (7 bases). CDR3 length: 14 amino acids. Germline values: CDR1 MNHNY, CDR2 SVGAGI (reference sequence). Trimming pared 6 bases from V and 7 bases from J, leaving 19 bases between. CDR3 DNA sequence: TGTGCCAGCAGACACGCAGGGGAGGGGTGGGAGCAGTACTTC. Its protein is CASRHAGEGWEQYF.

The chain employs TRBV2 and TRBJ2-1; perhaps TRBD2 as D (5 bases). The CDR3 totals 13 residues. Germline CDR1 is SNHLY and CDR2 is FYNNEI. V was clipped by 3 bases and J by 7 bases, with 10 bases between them. The CDR3 loop is CASSDQLENEQFF. DNA of the CDR3: TGTGCCAGCAGTGATCAACTAGAAAATGAGCAGTTCTTC.

J is TRBJ2-1 and V is TRBV15; the match to TRBD2 covers 8 bases. The CDR3 length is 17 residues. The germline V gene has CDR1 LNHNV and CDR2 YYDKDF (reference sequence). V gave up 3 bases and J gave up 6 bases; unmatched junction bases: 13. The CDR3 DNA reads as TGTGCCACCAGCAGGGGGCCCACGGGGGGGCCCCCCAATGAGCAGTTCTTC. It encodes CATSRGPTGGPPNEQFF.

The J gene is TRBJ2-1, the V gene TRBV5-1; 9 positions match TRBD1. CDR3 length equals 13 residues. CDR1 and CDR2 from the germline V gene are SGHRS and YFSETQ. V lost 0 bases, J lost 8 bases, and 0 bases stayed unmatched. The CDR3 nucleotides are TGCGCCAGCAGCTTGGACAGGGGGCATGAGCAGTTCTTC. This sequence encodes CASSLDRGHEQFF.

This chain uses TRBV4-1 with TRBJ2-5; D is ambiguous. The ends were cut back, 3 bases at V and 0 bases at J, with 11 bases in the middle. This CDR3 has 15 amino acids. Per germline, CDR1 MGHRA and CDR2 YSYEKL. The CDR3 bases are TGCGCCAGCAGCCAGGCCAACCAGTACCAAGAGACCCAGTACTTC. Translating gives CASSQANQYQETQYF.

The chain is built from TRBV5-4 and TRBJ1-2, with D maybe TRBD1 (6 bases). The CDR3 has 16 amino acids. V lost 4 bases, J lost 6 bases, and 22 bases lay in between. Germline V gene lookup returns CDR1 SGHNT and CDR2 YYREEE (reference sequence). The CDR3 is CASSLIQGNRGDGYTF. CDR3 sequence (DNA): TGTGCCAGCAGCCTGATACAGGGTAATAGAGGAGATGGCTACACCTTC.

This sequence joins TRBV4-1 and TRBJ2-2, with no clear D. Deletions cut 4 bases from V and 2 bases from J, with 14 bases between. The CDR3 is 16 residues long. The germline gives CDR1 MGHRA, CDR2 YSYEKL. As DNA, the CDR3 is TGCGCCAGCAGCCCCCTCGGAACAGTTAACACCGGGGAGCTGTTTTTT. This encodes CASSPLGTVNTGELFF.

The chain joins TRBV5-1 to TRBJ2-7, with 8 bases aligning to TRBD1. CDR3 size: 14 residues. The germline gives CDR1 SGHRS, CDR2 YFSETQ. The trim removed 3 bases at V and 5 bases at J, leaving 7 bases unmatched. The CDR3 loop is CASSSRGQGHEQYF. CDR3 DNA: TGCGCCAGCAGCTCACGCGGACAGGGTCACGAGCAGTACTTC.

This chain uses TRBV11-2 with TRBJ2-1; TRBD1 is a possible D gene (6 bases). This CDR3 region has 15 residues. V was trimmed by 5 bases and J by 7 bases, leaving 18 bases between them. Germline assignment: CDR1 SGHAT and CDR2 FQNNGV. The CDR3 sequence is CASSTGTLALNEQFF. In DNA form, the CDR3 reads TGTGCCAGCAGCACCGGGACATTGGCGCTGAATGAGCAGTTCTTC.

This rearrangement joins TRBV7-9 to TRBJ1-2, with D unclear. V lost 0 bases to trimming and J lost 6 bases, with 8 bases between them. This CDR3 comprises 13 residues. Per the germline V gene, CDR1 is SEHNR and CDR2 is FQNEAQ (reference sequence). CDR3 loop: CASSLAAENGYTF. The DNA for the CDR3 is TGTGCCAGCAGCTTAGCGGCAGAAAATGGCTACACCTTC.

This rearrangement joins TRBV4-2 to TRBJ2-2; TRBD1 matches 8 bases. The germline V gene has CDR1 LGHNA and CDR2 YNFKEQ. With V trimmed by 1 base and J by 5 bases, 6 bases remained unmatched. The CDR3 spans 16 residues. CDR3 DNA sequence: TGTGCCAGCAGCCAAGCGACAGGGGTACTAACCGGGGAGCTGTTTTTT. Its protein is CASSQATGVLTGELFF.

In nucleotides, the CDR3 is TGTGCCAGCAAAACAGGGACCTATAATTCACCCCTCCACTTT. This translates into CASKTGTYNSPLHF. The gene calls are TRBV6-1 and TRBJ1-6, with D possibly TRBD1 on 6 matching bases. Germline lookup yields CDR1 MNHNS and CDR2 SASEGT. The V end lost 7 bases, the J end lost 2 bases, and 9 bases lay between the germline ends. The CDR3 loop spans 14 amino acids.

The chain has TRBV6-1 and TRBJ1-2; tentatively, D is TRBD1 (6 bases). Germline CDR1 reads MNHNS; CDR2 reads SASEGT. The germline V and J ends were trimmed by 3 bases and 3 bases, with 17 bases remaining between them. This CDR3 is built from 16 residues. The CDR3 DNA reads as TGTGCCAGCAGTGAGGATCCGAGGGGGTGGCACTATGGCTACACCTTC. It is translated as CASSEDPRGWHYGYTF.

The genes are TRBV19 and TRBJ1-2; possible D gene TRBD1, 6 bases. The CDR3 spans 12 residues. Deletions cut 3 bases from V and 8 bases from J, with 10 bases between. Germline loops: CDR1 LNHDA, CDR2 SQIVND (reference sequence). The CDR3 nucleotides are TGTGCCAGTAGTATCGAGGGGGGGGGCTACACCTTC. Its protein is CASSIEGGGYTF.

V usage is TRBV7-8 and J usage is TRBJ1-5; D is unresolved. V dropped 0 bases and J dropped 4 bases, with 22 bases sitting between them. Germline values: CDR1 SGHVS, CDR2 FQNEAQ. The CDR3 extends over 19 amino acids. The CDR3 loop is CASSLAGGMRVGPNQPQHF. In nucleotides, the CDR3 is TGTGCCAGCAGCTTAGCAGGTGGAATGAGGGTCGGCCCTAATCAGCCCCAGCATTTT.

The chain combines TRBV15 with TRBJ2-1, with D unresolved. Germline assignment: CDR1 LNHNV and CDR2 YYDKDF (reference sequence). Trimming cost V 5 bases and J 9 bases, with 11 bases left between them. The CDR3 totals 12 residues. The CDR3 DNA reads as TGTGCCACCAGCCAGTACCCCCGTGAGCAGTTCTTC. The encoded protein is CATSQYPREQFF.

This chain joins TRBV5-1 and TRBJ1-2, with 8 nucleotides matching TRBD1. The CDR3 spans 13 residues. From germline, CDR1 is SGHRS and CDR2 YFSETQ. Trimming took 5 bases from V and 8 from J; bases not matched to a gene: 8. The CDR3 region has the DNA TGCGCCAGCAGTTACGACAGGGGCAGGGGCTACACCTTC. This codes for CASSYDRGRGYTF.